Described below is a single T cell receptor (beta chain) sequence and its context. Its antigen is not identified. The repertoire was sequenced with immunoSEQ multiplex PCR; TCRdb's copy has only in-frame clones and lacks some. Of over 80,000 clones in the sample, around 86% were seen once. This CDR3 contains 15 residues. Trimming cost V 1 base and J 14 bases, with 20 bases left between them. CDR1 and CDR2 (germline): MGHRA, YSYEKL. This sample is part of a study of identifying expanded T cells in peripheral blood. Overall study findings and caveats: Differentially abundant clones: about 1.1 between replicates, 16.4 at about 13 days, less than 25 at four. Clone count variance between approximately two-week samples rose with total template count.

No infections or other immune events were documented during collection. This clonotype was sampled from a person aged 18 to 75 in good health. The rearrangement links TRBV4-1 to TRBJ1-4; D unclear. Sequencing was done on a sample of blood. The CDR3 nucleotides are TGCGCCAGCAGCCAAGGAGGAGGGTTTTCCAACCCCCTGTTTTTT. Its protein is CASSQGGGFSNPLFF.